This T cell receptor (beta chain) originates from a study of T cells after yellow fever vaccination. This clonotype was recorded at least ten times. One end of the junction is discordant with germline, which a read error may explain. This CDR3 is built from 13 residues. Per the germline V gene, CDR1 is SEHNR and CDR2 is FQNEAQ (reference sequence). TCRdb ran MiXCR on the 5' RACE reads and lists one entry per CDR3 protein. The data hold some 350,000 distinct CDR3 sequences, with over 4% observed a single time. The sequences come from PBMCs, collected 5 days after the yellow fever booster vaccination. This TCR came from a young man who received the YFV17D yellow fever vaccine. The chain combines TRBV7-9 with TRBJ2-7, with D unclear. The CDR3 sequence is CASSSPGSYEQYF. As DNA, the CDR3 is TGCGCCAGCAGCTCGCCAGGCTCCTACGAGCAGTACTTC.